The clone carrying this T cell receptor beta chain was picked up one time. The data were produced by immunoSEQ multiplex PCR, yet TCRdb's version contains in-frame clones alone and is incomplete. The table shows approximately 980,000 clones, with approximately 76% occurring only once. The data belong to a study of shared clonotypes between healthy human individuals. The sample was memory CD4+ T cells sorted from blood. As for subset: CD45RA-negative fraction. This receptor was obtained from a man in his late teens or twenties in good health.

The CDR3 coding sequence is TGCGCCAGCAGCTTGGCCCGGGACAGCCAAGAGACCCAGTACTTC. Its protein is CASSLARDSQETQYF. V and J are TRBV5-1 and TRBJ2-5; 7 bases line up with TRBD1. The CDR3 spans 15 residues. Per germline, CDR1 SGHRS and CDR2 YFSETQ. With 0 bases clipped from V and 1 base from J, the junction kept 3 bases outside the gene matches.